A single sample is the source of the 9 T cell receptor beta chains below, sequenced in a study of response to subunit inactivated influenza vaccine listed by TCRdb under 2018. Libraries were constructed by RT-PCR. TCRdb lists the instrument as Illumina HiSeq 2500. The public reads were quality trimmed at Q25 with fastp and then assembled into clones with MiXCR by TCRdb, keeping productive beta chains. Entries are consolidated by CDR3 protein sequence, retaining the most common genes and DNA. A total of about 540,000 distinct CDR3 sequences appear in this sample, around a quarter of them only once. The ten largest account for 2.5% to 3.5% of the sample. A further study also used this sample, focusing on T cells expressing NK-cell markers. Drawing on the second study: TCR beta cDNA libraries were prepared using 5'RACE template switching, which introduced a universal primer site and unique molecular identifiers.

The input for sequencing was CD4+ T cells sorted from PBMCs, taken about 12 days after vaccination. All receptors come from a man aged 45-65 years who received an inactivated influenza vaccine. Donor details come from another sample of the same person, matched by shared clones.

This clonotype showed up many times. The V and J genes are TRBV7-9 and TRBJ2-1, with unresolved D. V was shortened by 5 bases and J by 5 bases, with 7 bases between the two germline ends. This CDR3 has 12 residues. CDR1 is SEHNR, CDR2 FQNEAQ, per germline (reference sequence). The CDR3 sequence is CASSELNNEQFF. In DNA form, the CDR3 reads TGTGCCAGCAGCGAATTGAACAATGAGCAGTTCTTC.

The chain combines TRBV12-3 or TRBV12-4 with TRBJ2-7; D possibly uses TRBD1 or TRBD2 (5 bases each). The CDR3 extends over 15 amino acids. Trimming took off 2 bases at V and 1 base at J, with 12 bases between the two ends. The DNA for the CDR3 is TGTGCCAGCAGTTTACAAAGTGAGGGGTCCTACGAGCAGTACTTC. Residues: CASSLQSEGSYEQYF.

There are a few counts of this clonotype. This sequence joins TRBV11-1 and TRBJ2-1; 8 nucleotides match TRBD2. The V gene end was trimmed by 3 bases and the J gene end by 2 bases; junction bases not matched to a gene: 15. The CDR3 consists of 19 residues. Germline lookup yields CDR1 SGHAT and CDR2 FQDESV (reference sequence). DNA for the CDR3: TGTGCCAGCAGCTTCCTCTCATCGTCTGCCGGGGGGGCCTACAATGAGCAGTTCTTC. Its translation is CASSFLSSSAGGAYNEQFF.

The CDR3: CAISVNGGGSYEQYF. In nucleotides, the CDR3 is TGTGCCATCAGTGTGAACGGGGGGGGCTCCTACGAGCAGTACTTC. The chain combines TRBV10-3 with TRBJ2-7, with 8 bases matching TRBD2. J gave up 0 bases and V 4 bases, and 5 bases lay outside the gene matches. Germline lookup yields CDR1 ENHRY and CDR2 SYGVKD. This CDR3 has 15 residues.

The V gene is TRBV7-2, the J gene TRBJ2-1; 7 bases are a match to TRBD2. After removal of 5 bases from V and 9 bases from J, the junction contained 10 bases not matched to a gene. Germline-derived CDR1 and CDR2 are SGHTA and FQGNSA. CDR3 length: 14 residues. The CDR3 region is CASSLTSRAGEQFF. For the CDR3, the DNA is TGTGCCAGCAGCCTGACTAGCAGGGCCGGTGAGCAGTTCTTC.

This clonotype showed up just a few times. The chain has TRBV6-5 and TRBJ1-3; no clear D. This CDR3 spans 15 amino acids. V was pared by 4 bases and J by 7 bases, with 17 bases between. CDR1 and CDR2 from the germline V gene are MNHEY and SVGAGI. CDR3 protein: CASSSSRRLRNTIYF. For the CDR3, the DNA is TGTGCCAGCAGTTCATCGCGGAGGCTGCGCAACACCATATATTTT.

The V gene is TRBV7-9, the J gene TRBJ1-1; D remains ambiguous. V was trimmed by 1 base and J by 2 bases, leaving 11 bases between them. Germline V gives CDR1 SEHNR, CDR2 FQNEAQ (reference sequence). This CDR3 region has 15 residues. The CDR3 reads CASSLDGRGNTEAFF. Here the CDR3 DNA reads TGTGCCAGCAGCTTAGACGGTCGGGGTAACACTGAAGCTTTCTTT.

This sequence joins TRBV7-9 and TRBJ1-2, with D unresolved. Looked up from germline, CDR1 is SEHNR and CDR2 is FQNEAQ (reference sequence). V was trimmed by 5 bases and J by 13 bases, leaving 20 bases between them. This CDR3 contains 13 residues. The CDR3 sequence: CASSPDLRAATTF. In DNA, the CDR3 is TGTGCCAGCAGCCCAGATCTGAGGGCCGCTACCACCTTC.

This clonotype came up a few times. The J gene is TRBJ2-7, the V gene TRBV7-8, with no clear D. Looked up from germline, CDR1 is SGHVS and CDR2 is FQNEAQ. V gave up 1 base and J gave up 3 bases, with 13 bases separating them. The CDR3 loop spans 15 amino acids. The CDR3 is CASSLVPGVGYEQYF. The DNA of the CDR3 is TGTGCCAGCAGCTTAGTTCCTGGAGTAGGCTACGAGCAGTACTTC.